This T cell receptor (beta chain) derives from a study of blood T cell repertoires in COVID-19. Study-wide background: Sources were T cells, B-cell-depleted T cells, or PBMCs; the material itself was cDNA or gDNA.

The repertoire was sequenced with immunoSEQ multiplex PCR; TCRdb's copy has only in-frame clones and lacks some. The sample has approximately 100,000 clones; around 80% are singletons. In germline, CDR1 is SGHRS, CDR2 YFSETQ. This CDR3 has 14 residues. V was cut by 0 bases and J by 6 bases, with 11 bases left in between. This receptor was identified in a woman of 80 years or more with active or convalescent COVID-19. The chain carries TRBV5-1 and TRBJ2-3, with D maybe TRBD1 (5 bases). Specimen: peripheral blood. The CDR3 DNA sequence: TGCGCCAGCAGCTTGGAGGCAGGGCGGGATACGCAGTATTTT. It translates to CASSLEAGRDTQYF.